This T cell receptor (beta chain) originates from a study of lymphopenia after photon versus proton radiotherapy. General study points: Relative stability marked proton patients; photon patients lost diversity and naive cells.

Method: immunoSEQ multiplex PCR; TCRdb's copy keeps in-frame clones and lacks some. Among around 150,000 clones listed, less than 90% were seen once. Concerning this clone itself: Its specificity is unknown.

The ends were cut back, 1 base at V and 3 bases at J, with 7 bases in the middle. The germline CDR1 and CDR2 sequences are MGHRA and YSYEKL. This CDR3 comprises 14 residues. This specimen was peripheral blood, taken from a patient treated with photon-based radiotherapy. This clonotype originated in a man aged 50 to 59 with gastric cancer. This rearrangement joins TRBV4-1 to TRBJ1-5; no clear D gene. The CDR3 sequence is CASSQGQANQPQHF. CDR3 in DNA: TGCGCCAGCAGCCAAGGACAAGCCAATCAGCCCCAGCATTTT.